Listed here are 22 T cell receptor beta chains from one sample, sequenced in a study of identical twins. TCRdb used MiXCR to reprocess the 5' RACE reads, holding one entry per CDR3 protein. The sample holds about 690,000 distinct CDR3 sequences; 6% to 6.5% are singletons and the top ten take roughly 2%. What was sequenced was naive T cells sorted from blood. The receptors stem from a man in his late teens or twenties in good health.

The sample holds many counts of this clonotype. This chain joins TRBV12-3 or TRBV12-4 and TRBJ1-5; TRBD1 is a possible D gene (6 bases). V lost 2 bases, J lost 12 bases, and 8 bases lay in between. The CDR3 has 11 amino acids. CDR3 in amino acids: CASSLTGHQHF. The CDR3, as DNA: TGTGCCAGCAGTTTAACGGGACACCAGCATTTT.

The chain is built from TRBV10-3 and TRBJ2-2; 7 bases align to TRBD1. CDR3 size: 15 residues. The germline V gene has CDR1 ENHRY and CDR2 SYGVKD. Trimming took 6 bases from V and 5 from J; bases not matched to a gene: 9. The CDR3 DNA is TGTGCCATCAGCGCCGGGACAGCTGGAACCGGGGAGCTGTTTTTT. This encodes CAISAGTAGTGELFF.

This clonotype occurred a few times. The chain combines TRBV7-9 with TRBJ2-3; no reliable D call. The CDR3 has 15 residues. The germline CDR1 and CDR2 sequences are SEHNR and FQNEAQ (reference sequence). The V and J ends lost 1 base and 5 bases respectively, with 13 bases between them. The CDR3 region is CASSLVRAAGDTQYF. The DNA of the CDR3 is TGTGCCAGCAGCTTAGTTCGGGCAGCAGGAGATACGCAGTATTTT.

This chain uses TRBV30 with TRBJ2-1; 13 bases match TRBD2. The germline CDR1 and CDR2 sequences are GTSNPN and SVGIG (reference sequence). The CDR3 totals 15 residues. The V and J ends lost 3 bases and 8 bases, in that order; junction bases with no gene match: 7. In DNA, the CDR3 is TGTGCCTGGAGAAGACTAGCGGGAGGTGACGATGAGCAGTTCTTC. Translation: CAWRRLAGGDDEQFF.

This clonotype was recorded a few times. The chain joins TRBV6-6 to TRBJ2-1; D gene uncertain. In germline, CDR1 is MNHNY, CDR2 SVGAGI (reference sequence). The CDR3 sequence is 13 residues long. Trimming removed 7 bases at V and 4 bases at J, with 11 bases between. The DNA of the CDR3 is TGTGCCAGCAAAGAACTTGATTACAATGAGCAGTTCTTC. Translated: CASKELDYNEQFF.

The CDR3 nucleotides read TGTGCCAGCAGCCCGACTAGCGGGGTCTTCACAGATACGCAGTATTTT. This gives the protein CASSPTSGVFTDTQYF. V usage is TRBV7-9 and J usage is TRBJ2-3; 11 bases line up with TRBD2. This CDR3 region has 16 residues. CDR1 and CDR2 (germline): SEHNR, FQNEAQ (reference sequence). With 5 bases clipped from V and 2 bases from J, the junction kept 6 bases outside the gene matches. The full variable domain, in which reference TRBV7-9 and TRBJ2-3 provide the parts outside the CDR3, is DTGVSQNPRHKITKRGQNVTFRCDPISEHNRLYWYRQTLGQGPEFLTYFQNEAQLEKSRLLSDRFSAERPKGSFSTLEIQRTEQGDSAMYLCASSPTSGVFTDTQYFGPGTRLTVL.

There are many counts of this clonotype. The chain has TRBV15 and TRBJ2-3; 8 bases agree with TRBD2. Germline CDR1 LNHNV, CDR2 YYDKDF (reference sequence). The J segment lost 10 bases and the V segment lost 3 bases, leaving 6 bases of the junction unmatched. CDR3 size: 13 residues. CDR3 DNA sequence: TGTGCCACCAGCAGGGACGGACTAGCTCCGCAGTATTTT. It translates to CATSRDGLAPQYF. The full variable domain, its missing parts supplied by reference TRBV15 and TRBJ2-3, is DAMVIQNPRYQVTQFGKPVTLSCSQTLNHNVMYWYQQKSSQAPKLLFHYYDKDFNNEADTPDNFQSRRPNTSFCFLDIRSPGLGDTAMYLCATSRDGLAPQYFGPGTRLTVL.

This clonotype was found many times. CDR3 loop: CASGQTNEQFF. Written as DNA, the CDR3 is TGTGCCAGCGGCCAAACCAATGAGCAGTTCTTC. The chain recombines TRBV7-9 with TRBJ2-1; unclear D gene. V lost 8 bases and J lost 6, with 8 bases in between. Germline CDR1 reads SEHNR; CDR2 reads FQNEAQ (reference sequence). This CDR3 is built from 11 residues.

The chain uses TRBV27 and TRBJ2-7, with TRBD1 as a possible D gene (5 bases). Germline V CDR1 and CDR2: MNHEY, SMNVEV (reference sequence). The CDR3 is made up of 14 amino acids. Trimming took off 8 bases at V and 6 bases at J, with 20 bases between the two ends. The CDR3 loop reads CASRQVGAMVEQYV. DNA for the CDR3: TGTGCCAGCCGCCAGGTAGGGGCGATGGTCGAGCAGTACGTC.

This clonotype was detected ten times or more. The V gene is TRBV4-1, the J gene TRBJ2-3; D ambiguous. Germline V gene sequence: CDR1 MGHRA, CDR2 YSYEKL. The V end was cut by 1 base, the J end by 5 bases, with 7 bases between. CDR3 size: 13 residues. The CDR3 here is CASSQGGLDTQYF. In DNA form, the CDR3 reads TGCGCCAGCAGCCAAGGGGGTCTAGATACGCAGTATTTT.

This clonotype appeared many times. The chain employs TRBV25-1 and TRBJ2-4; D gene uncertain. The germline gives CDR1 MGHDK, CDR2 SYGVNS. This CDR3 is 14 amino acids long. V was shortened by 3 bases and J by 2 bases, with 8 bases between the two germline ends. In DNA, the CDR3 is TGTGCCAGCAGTGATGCGATGTCCAAAAACATTCAGTACTTC. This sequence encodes CASSDAMSKNIQYF.

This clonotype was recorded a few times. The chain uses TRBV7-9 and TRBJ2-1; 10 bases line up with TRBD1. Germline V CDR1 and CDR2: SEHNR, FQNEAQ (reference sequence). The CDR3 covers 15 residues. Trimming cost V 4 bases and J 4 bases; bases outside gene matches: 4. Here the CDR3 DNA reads TGTGCCAGCAGCTCAACGGACAGGGGGTACAATGAGCAGTTCTTC. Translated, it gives CASSSTDRGYNEQFF.

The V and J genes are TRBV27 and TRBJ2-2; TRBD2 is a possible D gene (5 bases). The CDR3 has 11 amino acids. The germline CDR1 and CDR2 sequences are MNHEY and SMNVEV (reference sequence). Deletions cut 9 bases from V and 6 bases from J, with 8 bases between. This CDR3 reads CASFSAGELFF. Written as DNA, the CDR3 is TGTGCCAGTTTTAGCGCCGGGGAGCTGTTTTTT.

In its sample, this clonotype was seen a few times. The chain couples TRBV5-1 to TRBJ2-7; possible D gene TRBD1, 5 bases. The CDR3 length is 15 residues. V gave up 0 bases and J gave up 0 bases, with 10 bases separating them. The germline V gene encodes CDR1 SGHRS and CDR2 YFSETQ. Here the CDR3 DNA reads TGCGCCAGCAGCTTGGATGGGGCCAGCTCCTACGAGCAGTACTTC. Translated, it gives CASSLDGASSYEQYF.

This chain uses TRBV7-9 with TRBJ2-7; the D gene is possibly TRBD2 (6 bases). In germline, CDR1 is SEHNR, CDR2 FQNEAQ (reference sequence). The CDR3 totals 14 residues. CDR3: CSSSEEGRSHEQYV. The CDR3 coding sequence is TGTTCCAGCAGCGAGGAGGGTAGAAGCCACGAGCAGTACGTC.

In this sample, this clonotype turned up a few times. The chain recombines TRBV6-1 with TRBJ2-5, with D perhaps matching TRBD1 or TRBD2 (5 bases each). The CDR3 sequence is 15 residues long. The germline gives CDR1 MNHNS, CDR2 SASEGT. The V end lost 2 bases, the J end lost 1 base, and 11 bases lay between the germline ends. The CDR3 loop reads CASSEQRGGQETQYF. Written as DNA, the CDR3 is TGTGCCAGCAGTGAACAGAGGGGTGGCCAAGAGACCCAGTACTTC.

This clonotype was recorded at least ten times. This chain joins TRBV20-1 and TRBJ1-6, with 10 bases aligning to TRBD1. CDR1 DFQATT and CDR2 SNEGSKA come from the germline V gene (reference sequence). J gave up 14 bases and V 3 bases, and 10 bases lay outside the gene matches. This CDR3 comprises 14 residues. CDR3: CSARLDRGSMSLHF. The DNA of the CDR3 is TGCAGTGCTAGGTTGGACAGGGGGTCCATGTCCCTCCACTTT.

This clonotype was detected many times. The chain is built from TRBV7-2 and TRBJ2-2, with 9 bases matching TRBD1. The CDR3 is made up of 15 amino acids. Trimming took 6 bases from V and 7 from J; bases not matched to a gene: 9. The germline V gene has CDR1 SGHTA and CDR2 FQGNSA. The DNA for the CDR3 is TGTGCCAGCAGTTATTCCGGGGGACAGGGCGGGGAGCTGTTTTTT. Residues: CASSYSGGQGGELFF.

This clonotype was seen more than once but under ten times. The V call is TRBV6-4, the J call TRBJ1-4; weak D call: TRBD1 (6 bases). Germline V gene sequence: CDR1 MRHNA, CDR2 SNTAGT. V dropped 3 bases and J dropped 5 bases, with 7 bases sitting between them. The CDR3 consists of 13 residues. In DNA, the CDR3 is TGTGCCAGCAGTGAAACAGGGAATGAAAAACTGTTTTTT. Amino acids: CASSETGNEKLFF.

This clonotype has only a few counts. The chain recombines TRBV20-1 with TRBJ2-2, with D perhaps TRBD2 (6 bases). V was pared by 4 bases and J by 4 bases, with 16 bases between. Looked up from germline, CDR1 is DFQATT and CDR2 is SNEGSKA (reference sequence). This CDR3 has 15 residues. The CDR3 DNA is TGCAGTGCTATTAGAACGGGAGTGAGCACCGGGGAGCTGTTTTTT. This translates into CSAIRTGVSTGELFF.

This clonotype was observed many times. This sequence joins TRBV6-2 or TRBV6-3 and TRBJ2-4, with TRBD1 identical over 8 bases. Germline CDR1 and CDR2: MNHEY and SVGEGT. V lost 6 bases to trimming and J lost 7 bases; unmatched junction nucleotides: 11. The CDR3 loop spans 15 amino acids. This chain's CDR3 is CASSPDRVRANIQYF. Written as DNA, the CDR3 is TGTGCCAGCAGCCCGGACAGGGTCCGGGCGAACATTCAGTACTTC.

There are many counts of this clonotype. The CDR3 DNA sequence: TGCGCCAGCAGCACAGAACCGACTACGGCAGATACGCAGTATTTT. Translation: CASSTEPTTADTQYF. The rearrangement joins TRBV5-1 to TRBJ2-3; TRBD2 is a possible D gene (5 bases). CDR1 and CDR2 from the germline V gene are SGHRS and YFSETQ. The V gene lost 4 bases and the J gene lost 4 bases, with 16 bases spanning the gap. This CDR3 region has 15 residues.